This T cell receptor (beta chain) is drawn from a study of shared clonotypes between healthy human individuals. Assay: immunoSEQ multiplex PCR; the TCRdb copy retains only in-frame clones and omits some. The data contain 2 million to 2.5 million clones, more than 90% of them singletons. This sequence originates from a man between 18 and 35 years old in good health. The sample was naive CD4+ T cells sorted from blood. The subset was: CD45RA+ positively selected.

CDR3 sequence reads: CASSRTSGPQNTGELFF. The CDR3 DNA sequence: TGTGCCAGCAGTCGGACTAGCGGGCCACAAAACACCGGGGAGCTGTTTTTT. The chain uses TRBV27 and TRBJ2-2; 11 bases match TRBD2. Germline V CDR1 and CDR2: MNHEY, SMNVEV (reference sequence). V lost 5 bases and J lost 2; bases outside the gene matches: 7. CDR3 length: 17 residues.